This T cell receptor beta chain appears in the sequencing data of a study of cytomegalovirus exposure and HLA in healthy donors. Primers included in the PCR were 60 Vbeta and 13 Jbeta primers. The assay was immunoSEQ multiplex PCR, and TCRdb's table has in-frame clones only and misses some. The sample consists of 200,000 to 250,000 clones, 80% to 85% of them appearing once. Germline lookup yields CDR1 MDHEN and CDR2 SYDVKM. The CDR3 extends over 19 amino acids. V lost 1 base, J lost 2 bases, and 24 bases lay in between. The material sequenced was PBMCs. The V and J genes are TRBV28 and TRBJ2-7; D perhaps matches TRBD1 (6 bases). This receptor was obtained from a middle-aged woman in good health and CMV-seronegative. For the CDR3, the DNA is TGTGCCAGCAGTTTATCAAGATGGGGGACAACCGAACTCACCTACGAGCAGTACTTC. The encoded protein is CASSLSRWGTTELTYEQYF.